One and the same sample provided the 11 T cell receptor beta chains below, sequenced in a study of blood T cell repertoires in COVID-19. TCRdb's copy holds only in-frame clones and misses some; the assay was immunoSEQ multiplex PCR. The sample includes under 300,000 clones, 82% of them seen just once. Input material: peripheral blood. The receptors were gathered from a young woman with acute or convalescent COVID-19.

The genes are TRBV19 and TRBJ1-1; 9 bases align to TRBD1. Germline assignment: CDR1 LNHDA and CDR2 SQIVND (reference sequence). The CDR3 covers 15 residues. The V gene end was trimmed by 5 bases and the J gene end by 4 bases; junction bases not matched to a gene: 8. The CDR3 nucleotides read TGTGCCAGTAGTTCGACAGGGGGATGGTCCACTGAAGCTTTCTTT. Its translation: CASSSTGGWSTEAFF.

The chain carries TRBV28 and TRBJ2-1, with D maybe TRBD1 (6 bases). This CDR3 has 16 amino acids. The V end lost 5 bases, the J end lost 8 bases, and 22 bases lay between the germline ends. Germline V CDR1 and CDR2: MDHEN, SYDVKM. The CDR3 DNA sequence: TGTGCCAGCAGTCACCTAAACAGGGAACAGGCATATGAGCAGTTCTTC. Translation: CASSHLNREQAYEQFF.

CDR3 sequence (DNA): TGTGCCAGCAGCTTACAGGGTGATGGCTACACCTTC. Translation gives CASSLQGDGYTF. This rearrangement joins TRBV7-8 to TRBJ1-2, with a tentative D call TRBD1 (5 bases). Per germline, CDR1 SGHVS and CDR2 FQNEAQ. The CDR3 extends over 12 amino acids. V lost 2 bases, J lost 6 bases, and 7 bases lay in between.

The chain combines TRBV5-6 with TRBJ2-3; D is perhaps TRBD2 (6 bases). This CDR3 spans 15 amino acids. V was pared by 5 bases and J by 4 bases, with 17 bases between. Germline CDR1 SGHDT, CDR2 YYEEEE. The CDR3 region is CASRERGGVPDTQYF. The DNA of the CDR3 is TGTGCCAGCAGAGAGAGAGGCGGGGTCCCAGATACGCAGTATTTT.

CDR3 protein: CASSQAASGMRETQYF. The CDR3 DNA reads as TGCGCCAGCAGCCAAGCGGCTAGCGGAATGAGAGAGACCCAGTACTTC. The chain uses TRBV4-3 and TRBJ2-5; 7 nucleotides line up with TRBD2. The CDR3 covers 16 residues. J was trimmed by 4 bases and V by 1 base; bases with no gene match: 9. The germline V gene has CDR1 LGHNA and CDR2 YSLEER.

The rearrangement joins TRBV5-8 to TRBJ2-1; D not resolved. Germline V CDR1 and CDR2: SGHTS, YDEGEE. The CDR3 is 15 residues long. V was trimmed by 3 bases and J by 6 bases, leaving 16 bases between them. For the CDR3, the DNA is TGTGCCAGCAGCTGGGCCCAGTTAGTACTCAATGAGCAGTTCTTC. Its translation: CASSWAQLVLNEQFF.

This chain connects TRBV6-6 to TRBJ1-6, with 10 bases lining up with TRBD1. Germline V gives CDR1 MNHNY, CDR2 SVGAGI (reference sequence). There are 14 residues in the CDR3. The V segment lost 4 bases and the J segment 10 bases; nucleotides outside the gene matches: 4. Here the CDR3 reads CASSWDRGSSPLHF. CDR3 DNA sequence: TGTGCCAGCAGTTGGGACAGGGGAAGCTCACCCCTCCACTTT.

The chain employs TRBV2 and TRBJ1-1; D call uncertain. Germline V gene lookup returns CDR1 SNHLY and CDR2 FYNNEI. The CDR3 has 13 amino acids. Trimming removed 3 bases from V and 4 bases from J, with 9 bases in between. CDR3 bases: TGTGCCAGCAGTGATGTCCCGGGCACTGAAGCTTTCTTT. Its translation is CASSDVPGTEAFF. Complete variable domain (other parts from reference TRBV2 and TRBJ1-1): EPEVTQTPSHQVTQMGQEVILRCVPISNHLYFYWYRQILGQKVEFLVSFYNNEISEKSEIFDDQFSVERPDGSNFTLKIRSTKLEDSAMYFCASSDVPGTEAFFGQGTRLTVV.

The chain links TRBV21-1 to TRBJ2-1; the table's TRBD2 call for D was not verified on the DNA. TRBV21-1 is a recognized pseudogene. The length of the CDR3 is 14 residues. The CDR3 DNA reads as TGTGCCAGCAGCAACCGTGGAGCGGGAGGGGTGCAGTTCTTC. Translation gives CASSNRGAGGVQFF.

This rearrangement joins TRBV6-1 to TRBJ1-4, with D hard to call. V lost 3 bases and J lost 0, with 14 bases in between. This CDR3 has 17 residues. The V gene's germline CDR1 is MNHNS and CDR2 SASEGT. The CDR3 protein is CASSEVRNGATNEKLFF. In nucleotides, the CDR3 is TGTGCCAGCAGTGAGGTCAGAAACGGAGCAACTAATGAAAAACTGTTTTTT.

The chain joins TRBV5-6 to TRBJ1-5, with D maybe TRBD1 (6 bases). This CDR3 spans 16 amino acids. V dropped 1 base and J dropped 5 bases, with 16 bases sitting between them. CDR1 is SGHDT and CDR2 is YYEEEE in the germline V gene. The DNA of the CDR3 is TGTGCCAGCAGCTTGACAGGGAAACGTGGGCATCAGCCCCAGCATTTT. Protein product: CASSLTGKRGHQPQHF.